This TCR beta chain derives from a study of PD-L1 blockade in urothelial cancer. About the research overall: In the patient group, about 85% of the roughly 29 were males with bladder-origin urothelial cancer. Researchers looked at the blood 3 weeks (second dose) and 6 weeks after treatment began.

Specified time point: peripheral blood 6 weeks after treatment start. The table came from immunoSEQ multiplex PCR; TCRdb's copy has only in-frame clones and leaves some out. The sample contains around 33,000 clones, around 89% of which appear only once. The germline V gene has CDR1 LNHDA and CDR2 SQIVND (reference sequence). Trimming took off 11 bases at V and 0 bases at J, with 13 bases between the two ends. The CDR3 covers 14 residues. This receptor was obtained from a man aged 80 or over with urothelial cancer. The V and J genes are TRBV19 and TRBJ2-2, with D perhaps matching TRBD2 (6 bases). The sample here was PBMCs, taken around atezolizumab (anti-PD-L1) treatment. As DNA, the CDR3 is TGTGCCCGGGGGAAGCAACCGAACACCGGGGAGCTGTTTTTT. It yields the protein CARGKQPNTGELFF.